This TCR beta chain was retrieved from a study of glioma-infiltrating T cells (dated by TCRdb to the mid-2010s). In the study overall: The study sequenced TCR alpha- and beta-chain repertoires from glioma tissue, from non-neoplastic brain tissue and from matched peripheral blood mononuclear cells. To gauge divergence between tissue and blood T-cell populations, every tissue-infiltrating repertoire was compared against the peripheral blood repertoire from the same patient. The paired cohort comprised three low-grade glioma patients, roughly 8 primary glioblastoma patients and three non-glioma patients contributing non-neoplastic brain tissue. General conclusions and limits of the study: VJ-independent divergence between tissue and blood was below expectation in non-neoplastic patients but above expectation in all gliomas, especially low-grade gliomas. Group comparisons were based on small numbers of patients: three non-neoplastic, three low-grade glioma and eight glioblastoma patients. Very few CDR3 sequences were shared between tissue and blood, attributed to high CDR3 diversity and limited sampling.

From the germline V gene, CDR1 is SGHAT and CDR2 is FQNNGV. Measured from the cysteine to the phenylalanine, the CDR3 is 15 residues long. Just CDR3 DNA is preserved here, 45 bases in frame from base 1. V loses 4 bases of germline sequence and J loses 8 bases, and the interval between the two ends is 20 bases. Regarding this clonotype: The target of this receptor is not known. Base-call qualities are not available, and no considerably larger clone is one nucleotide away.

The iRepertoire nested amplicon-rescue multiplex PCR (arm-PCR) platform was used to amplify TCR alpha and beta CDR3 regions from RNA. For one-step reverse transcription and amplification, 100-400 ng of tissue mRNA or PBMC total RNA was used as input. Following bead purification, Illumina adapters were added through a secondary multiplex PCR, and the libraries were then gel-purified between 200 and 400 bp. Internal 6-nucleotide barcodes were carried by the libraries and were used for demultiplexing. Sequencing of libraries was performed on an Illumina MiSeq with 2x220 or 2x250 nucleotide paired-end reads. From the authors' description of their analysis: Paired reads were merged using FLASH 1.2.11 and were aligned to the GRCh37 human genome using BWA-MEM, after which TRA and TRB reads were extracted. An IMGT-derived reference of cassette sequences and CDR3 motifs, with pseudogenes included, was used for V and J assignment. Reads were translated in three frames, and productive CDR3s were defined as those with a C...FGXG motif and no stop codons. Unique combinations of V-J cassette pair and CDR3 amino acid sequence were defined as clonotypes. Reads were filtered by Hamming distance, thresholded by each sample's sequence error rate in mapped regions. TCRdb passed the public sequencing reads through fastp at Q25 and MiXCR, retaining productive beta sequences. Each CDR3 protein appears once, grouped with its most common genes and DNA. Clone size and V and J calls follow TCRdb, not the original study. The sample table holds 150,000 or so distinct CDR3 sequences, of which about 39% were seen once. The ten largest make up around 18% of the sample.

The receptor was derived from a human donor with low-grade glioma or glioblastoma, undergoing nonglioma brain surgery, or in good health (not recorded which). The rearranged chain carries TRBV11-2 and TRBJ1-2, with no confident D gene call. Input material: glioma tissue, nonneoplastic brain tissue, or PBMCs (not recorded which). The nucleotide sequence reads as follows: TGTGCCAGCAGCTCTGAACGGGTCCTCTTGGGGGGCTACACCTTC. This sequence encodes CASSSERVLLGGYTF.